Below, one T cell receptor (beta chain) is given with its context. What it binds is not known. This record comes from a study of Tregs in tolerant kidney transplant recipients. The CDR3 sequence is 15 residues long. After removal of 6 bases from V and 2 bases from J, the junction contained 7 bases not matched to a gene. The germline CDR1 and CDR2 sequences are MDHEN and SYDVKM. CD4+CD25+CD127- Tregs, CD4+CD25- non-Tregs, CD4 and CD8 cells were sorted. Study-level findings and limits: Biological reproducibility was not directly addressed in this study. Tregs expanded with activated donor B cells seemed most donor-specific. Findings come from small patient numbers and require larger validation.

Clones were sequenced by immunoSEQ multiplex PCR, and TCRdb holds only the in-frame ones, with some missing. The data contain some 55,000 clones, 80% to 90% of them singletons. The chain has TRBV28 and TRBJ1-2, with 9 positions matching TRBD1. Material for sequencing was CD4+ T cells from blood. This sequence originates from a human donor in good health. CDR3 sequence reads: CASRHSTGGNYGYTF. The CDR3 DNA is TGTGCCAGCAGGCATTCGACAGGGGGGAACTATGGCTACACCTTC.